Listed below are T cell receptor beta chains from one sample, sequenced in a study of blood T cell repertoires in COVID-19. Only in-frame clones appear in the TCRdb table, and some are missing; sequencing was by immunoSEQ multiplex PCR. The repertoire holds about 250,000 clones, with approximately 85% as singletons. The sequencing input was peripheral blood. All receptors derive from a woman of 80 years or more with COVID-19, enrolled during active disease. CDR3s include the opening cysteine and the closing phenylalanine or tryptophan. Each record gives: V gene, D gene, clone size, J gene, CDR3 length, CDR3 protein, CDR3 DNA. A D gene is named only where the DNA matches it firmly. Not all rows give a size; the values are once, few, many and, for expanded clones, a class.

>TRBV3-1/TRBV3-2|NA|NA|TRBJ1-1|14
CASSQLQRETEAFF
TGTGCCAGCAGCCAACTCCAGCGGGAGACTGAAGCTTTCTTT
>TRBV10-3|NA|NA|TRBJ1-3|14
CAITQGPSGNTIYF
TGTGCCATCACCCAGGGGCCCTCTGGAAACACCATATATTTT
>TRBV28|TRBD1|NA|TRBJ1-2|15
CASSPGTGEVYGYTF
TGTGCCAGCTCACCCGGCACAGGGGAAGTGTATGGCTACACCTTC
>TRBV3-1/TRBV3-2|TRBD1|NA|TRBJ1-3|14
CASSPTGLGNTIYF
TGTGCCAGCAGCCCGACAGGGCTTGGAAACACCATATATTTT
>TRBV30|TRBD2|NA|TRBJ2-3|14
CAWSVGGGADTQYF
TGTGCCTGGAGTGTAGGCGGGGGGGCAGATACGCAGTATTTT
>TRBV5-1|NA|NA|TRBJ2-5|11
CASSGSKTQYF
TGCGCCAGCAGCGGTAGCAAGACCCAGTACTTC
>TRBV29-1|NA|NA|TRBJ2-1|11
CSVVSALTLFF
TGCAGCGTTGTGTCAGCCCTGACATTATTCTTC
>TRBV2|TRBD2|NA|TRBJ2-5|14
CASSQGLAGETQYF
TGTGCCAGCAGCCAAGGACTAGCGGGAGAGACCCAGTACTTC
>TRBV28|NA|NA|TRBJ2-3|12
CASSPWGQGPVF
TGTGCCAGCAGTCCCTGGGGGCAAGGGCCTGTTTTT
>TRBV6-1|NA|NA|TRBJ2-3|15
CASRIGTQLTDTQYF
TGTGCCAGCAGAATCGGGACACAGCTCACAGATACGCAGTATTTT
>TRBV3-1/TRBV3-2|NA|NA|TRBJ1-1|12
CASSQSPSQAFF
TGTGCCAGCAGCCAATCGCCGAGCCAAGCTTTCTTT
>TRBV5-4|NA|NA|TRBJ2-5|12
CASSPTGETQYF
TGTGCCAGCAGCCCGACCGGGGAGACCCAGTACTTC
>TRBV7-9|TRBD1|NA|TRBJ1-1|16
CASRGQGAGSITEAFF
TGTGCCAGCAGGGGACAGGGGGCGGGTTCGATCACTGAAGCTTTCTTT
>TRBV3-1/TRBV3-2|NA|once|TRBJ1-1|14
CASSRTNGGSEAFF
TGTGCCAGCAGCCGAACGAACGGGGGGAGTGAAGCTTTCTTT
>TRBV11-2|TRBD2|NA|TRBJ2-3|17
CASSLGTSGASTDTQYF
TGTGCCAGCAGCTTAGGAACTAGCGGGGCCAGCACAGATACGCAGTATTTT
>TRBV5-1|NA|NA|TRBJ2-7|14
CASSWRTDSYEQYF
TGCGCCAGCAGCTGGCGGACAGACTCCTACGAGCAGTACTTC
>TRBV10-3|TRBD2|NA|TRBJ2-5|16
CAISEGARGAQETQYF
TGTGCCATCAGTGAAGGGGCGCGGGGGGCCCAAGAGACCCAGTACTTC
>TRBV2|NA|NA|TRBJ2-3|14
CASKNQGRTDTQYF
TGTGCCAGTAAAAACCAGGGGCGAACAGATACGCAGTATTTT